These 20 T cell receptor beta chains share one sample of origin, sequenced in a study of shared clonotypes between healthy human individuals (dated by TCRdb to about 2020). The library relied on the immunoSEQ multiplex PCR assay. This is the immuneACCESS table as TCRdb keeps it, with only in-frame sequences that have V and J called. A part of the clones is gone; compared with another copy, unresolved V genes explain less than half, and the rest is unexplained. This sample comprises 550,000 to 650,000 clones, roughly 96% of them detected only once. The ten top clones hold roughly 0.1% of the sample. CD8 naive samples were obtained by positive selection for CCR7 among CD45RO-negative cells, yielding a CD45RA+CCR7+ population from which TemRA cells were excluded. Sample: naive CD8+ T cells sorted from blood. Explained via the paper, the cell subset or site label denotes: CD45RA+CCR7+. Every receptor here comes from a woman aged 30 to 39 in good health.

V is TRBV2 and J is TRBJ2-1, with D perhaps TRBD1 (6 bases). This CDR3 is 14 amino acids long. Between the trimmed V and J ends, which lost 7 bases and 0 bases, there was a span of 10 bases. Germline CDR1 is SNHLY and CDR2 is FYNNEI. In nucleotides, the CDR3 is TGTGCCAGCAAGGGGGTCGACTCCTACAATGAGCAGTTCTTC. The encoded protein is CASKGVDSYNEQFF.

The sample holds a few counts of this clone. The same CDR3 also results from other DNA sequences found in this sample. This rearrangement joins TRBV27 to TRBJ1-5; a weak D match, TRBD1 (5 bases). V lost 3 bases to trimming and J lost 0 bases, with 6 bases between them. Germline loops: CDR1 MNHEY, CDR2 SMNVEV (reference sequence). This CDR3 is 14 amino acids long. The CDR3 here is CASSLGGSNQPQHF. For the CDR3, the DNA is TGTGCCAGCAGTTTGGGGGGTAGCAATCAGCCCCAGCATTTT.

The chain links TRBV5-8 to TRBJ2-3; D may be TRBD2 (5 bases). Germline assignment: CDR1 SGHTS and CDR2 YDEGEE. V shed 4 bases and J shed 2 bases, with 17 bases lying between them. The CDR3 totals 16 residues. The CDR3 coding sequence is TGTGCCAGCAGCCCAGGACTTGCCGGTCTCACAGATACGCAGTATTTT. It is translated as CASSPGLAGLTDTQYF.

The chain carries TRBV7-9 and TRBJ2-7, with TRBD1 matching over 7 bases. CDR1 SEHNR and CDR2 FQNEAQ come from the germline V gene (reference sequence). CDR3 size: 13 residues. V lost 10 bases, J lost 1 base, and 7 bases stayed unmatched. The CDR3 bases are TGTGCCACCTGGGACAGTATATCCTACGAGCAGTACTTC. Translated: CATWDSISYEQYF.

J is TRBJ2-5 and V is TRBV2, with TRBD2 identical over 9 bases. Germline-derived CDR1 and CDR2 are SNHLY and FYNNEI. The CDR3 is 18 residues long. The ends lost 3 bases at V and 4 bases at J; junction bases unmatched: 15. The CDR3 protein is CASSDSISGSSELETQYF. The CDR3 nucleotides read TGTGCCAGCAGTGATTCCATTAGCGGGAGTTCGGAGTTAGAGACCCAGTACTTC.

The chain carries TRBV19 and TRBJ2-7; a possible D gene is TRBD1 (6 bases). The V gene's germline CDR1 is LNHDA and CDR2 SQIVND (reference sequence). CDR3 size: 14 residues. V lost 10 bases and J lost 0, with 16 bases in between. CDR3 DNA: TGTGCCACAGGGTCCGCAGGGGACTCCTACGAGCAGTACTTC. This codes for CATGSAGDSYEQYF.

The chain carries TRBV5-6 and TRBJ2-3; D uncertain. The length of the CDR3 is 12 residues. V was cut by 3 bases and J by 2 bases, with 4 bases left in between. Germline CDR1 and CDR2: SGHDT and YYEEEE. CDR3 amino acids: CASSYLTDTQYF. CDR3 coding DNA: TGTGCCAGCAGCTACCTCACAGATACGCAGTATTTT.

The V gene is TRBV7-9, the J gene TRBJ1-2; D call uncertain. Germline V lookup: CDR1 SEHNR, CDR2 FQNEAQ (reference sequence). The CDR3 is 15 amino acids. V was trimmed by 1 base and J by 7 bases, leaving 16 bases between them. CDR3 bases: TGTGCCAGCAGCTTAGAGTTGGCAGACCGCCCTGGCTACACCTTC. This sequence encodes CASSLELADRPGYTF. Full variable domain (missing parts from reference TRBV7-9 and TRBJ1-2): DTGVSQNPRHKITKRGQNVTFRCDPISEHNRLYWYRQTLGQGPEFLTYFQNEAQLEKSRLLSDRFSAERPKGSFSTLEIQRTEQGDSAMYLCASSLELADRPGYTFGSGTRLTVV.

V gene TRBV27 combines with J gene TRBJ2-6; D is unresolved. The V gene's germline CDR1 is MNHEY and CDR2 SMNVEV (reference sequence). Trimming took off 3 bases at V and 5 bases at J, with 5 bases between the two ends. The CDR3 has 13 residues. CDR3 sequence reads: CASSFDRANVLTF. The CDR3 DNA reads TGTGCCAGCAGTTTTGATAGGGCCAACGTCCTGACTTTC.

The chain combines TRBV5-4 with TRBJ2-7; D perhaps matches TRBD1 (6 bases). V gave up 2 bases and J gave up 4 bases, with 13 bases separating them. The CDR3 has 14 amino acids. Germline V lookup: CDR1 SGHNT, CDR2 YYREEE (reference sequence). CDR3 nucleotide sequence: TGTGCCAGCAGCTTTTCAGGGGCGGTGTACGAGCAGTACTTC. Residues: CASSFSGAVYEQYF.

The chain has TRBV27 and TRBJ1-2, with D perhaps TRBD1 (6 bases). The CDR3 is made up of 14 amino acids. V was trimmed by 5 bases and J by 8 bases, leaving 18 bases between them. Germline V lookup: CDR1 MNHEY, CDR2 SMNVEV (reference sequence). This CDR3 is CASSPKGGSRGYTF. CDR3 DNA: TGTGCCAGCAGTCCTAAAGGGGGGTCGAGAGGCTACACCTTC.

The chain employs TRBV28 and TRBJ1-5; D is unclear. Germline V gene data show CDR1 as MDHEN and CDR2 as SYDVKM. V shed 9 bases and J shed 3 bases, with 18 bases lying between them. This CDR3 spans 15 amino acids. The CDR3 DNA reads TGTGCCAGGTTCCTTACCCTGGGGAACAATCAGCCCCAGCATTTT. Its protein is CARFLTLGNNQPQHF.

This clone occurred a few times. Here the CDR3 reads CASSDPGTGAEKLFF. The CDR3 DNA follows: TGTGCCAGCAGTGATCCCGGGACAGGGGCTGAAAAACTGTTTTTT. The chain couples TRBV27 to TRBJ1-4; 10 bases fit TRBD1. In germline, CDR1 is MNHEY, CDR2 SMNVEV (reference sequence). This CDR3 spans 15 amino acids. V was pared by 5 bases and J by 7 bases, with 7 bases of the junction left unmatched.

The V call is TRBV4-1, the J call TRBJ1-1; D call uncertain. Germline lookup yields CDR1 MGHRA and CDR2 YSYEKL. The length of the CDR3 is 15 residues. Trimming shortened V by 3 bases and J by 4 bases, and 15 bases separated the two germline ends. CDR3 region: CASSQAGLGGTEAFF. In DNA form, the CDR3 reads TGCGCCAGCAGCCAGGCGGGCCTGGGTGGCACTGAAGCTTTCTTT.

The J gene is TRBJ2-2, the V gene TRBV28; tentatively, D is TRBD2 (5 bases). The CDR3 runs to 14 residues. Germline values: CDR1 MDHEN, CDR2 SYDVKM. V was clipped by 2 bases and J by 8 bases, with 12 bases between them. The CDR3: CASSLRPSTGELFF. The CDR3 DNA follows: TGTGCCAGCAGTTTACGGCCTAGCACTGGGGAGCTGTTTTTT. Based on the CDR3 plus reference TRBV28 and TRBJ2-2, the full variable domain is DVKVTQSSRYLVKRTGEKVFLECVQDMDHENMFWYRQDPGLGLRLIYFSYDVKMKEKGDIPEGYSVSREKKERFSLILESASTNQTSMYLCASSLRPSTGELFFGEGSRLTVL.

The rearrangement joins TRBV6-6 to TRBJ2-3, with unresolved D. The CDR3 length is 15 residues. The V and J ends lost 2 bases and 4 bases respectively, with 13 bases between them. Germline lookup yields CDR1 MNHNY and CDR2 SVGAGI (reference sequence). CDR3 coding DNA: TGTGCCAGCAGTTACGCATGGCCGGCGGCAGATACGCAGTATTTT. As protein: CASSYAWPAADTQYF.

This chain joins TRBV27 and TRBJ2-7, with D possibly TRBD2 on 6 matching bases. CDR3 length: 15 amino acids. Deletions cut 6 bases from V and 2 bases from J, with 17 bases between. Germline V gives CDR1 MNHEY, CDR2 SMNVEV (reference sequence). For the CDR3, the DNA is TGTGCCAGCAGACCTATCAATAGGAGGGCCTACGAGCAGTACTTC. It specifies CASRPINRRAYEQYF.

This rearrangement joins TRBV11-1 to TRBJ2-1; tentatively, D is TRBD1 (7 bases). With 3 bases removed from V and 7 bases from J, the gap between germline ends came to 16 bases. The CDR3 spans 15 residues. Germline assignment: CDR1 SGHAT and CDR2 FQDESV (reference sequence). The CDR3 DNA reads TGTGCCAGCAGCTTTTTGGATCAGGGGGGAAATGAGCAGTTCTTC. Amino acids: CASSFLDQGGNEQFF.

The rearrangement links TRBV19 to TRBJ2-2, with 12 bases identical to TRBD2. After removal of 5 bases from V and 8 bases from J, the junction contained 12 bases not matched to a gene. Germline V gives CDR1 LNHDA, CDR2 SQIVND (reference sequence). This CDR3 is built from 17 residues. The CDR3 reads CASSEGLAGPGIGELFF. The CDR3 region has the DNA TGTGCCAGTAGTGAGGGACTAGCGGGTCCGGGAATAGGGGAGCTGTTTTTT.

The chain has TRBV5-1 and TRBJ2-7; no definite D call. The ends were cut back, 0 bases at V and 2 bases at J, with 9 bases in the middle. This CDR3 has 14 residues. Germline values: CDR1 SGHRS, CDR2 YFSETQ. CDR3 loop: CASSLVGLPYEQYF. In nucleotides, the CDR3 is TGCGCCAGCAGCTTGGTAGGTCTACCCTACGAGCAGTACTTC.